This T cell receptor beta chain was documented in a study of OX40 agonist ivuxolimab in advanced cancers. Study context: Those enrolled were approximately 78% male, with a mean age of around 60 years and ages from roughly 20 to 85.

At cycle 4 day 1, cycle 7 day 1, and baseline, blood was sampled. There are 13 residues in the CDR3. The germline CDR1 and CDR2 sequences are SGHTA and FQGTGA. Trimming stripped 4 bases from V and 7 bases from J, with 13 bases between. Generated by immunoSEQ multiplex PCR, the TCRdb table keeps only in-frame clones and is missing some. The data hold about 79,000 clones, with about 92% observed a single time. V gene TRBV7-3 combines with J gene TRBJ2-5, with D possibly TRBD2 on 7 matching bases. Here the sequenced sample was CD4+ or CD8+ T cells sorted from blood, taken in a trial of the OX40 agonist ivuxolimab. This clonotype was obtained from an adult with an advanced solid tumor such as melanoma, head and neck, liver or kidney cancer. The CDR3 loop is CASSSGGPGTQYF. In nucleotides, the CDR3 is TGTGCCAGCAGCTCCGGGGGGCCGGGGACCCAGTACTTC.